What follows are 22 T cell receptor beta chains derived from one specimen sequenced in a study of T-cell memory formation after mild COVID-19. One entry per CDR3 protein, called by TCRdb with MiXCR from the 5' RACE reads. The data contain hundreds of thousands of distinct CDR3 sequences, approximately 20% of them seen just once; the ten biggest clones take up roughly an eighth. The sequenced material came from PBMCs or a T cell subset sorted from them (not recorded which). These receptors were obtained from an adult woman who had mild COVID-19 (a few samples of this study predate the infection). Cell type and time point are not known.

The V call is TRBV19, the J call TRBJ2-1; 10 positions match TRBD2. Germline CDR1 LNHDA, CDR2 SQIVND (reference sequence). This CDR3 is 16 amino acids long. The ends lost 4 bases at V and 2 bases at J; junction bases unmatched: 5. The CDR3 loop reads CASSSSLAGAYNEQFF. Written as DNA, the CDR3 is TGTGCCAGTAGTAGTTCCCTAGCGGGAGCCTACAATGAGCAGTTCTTC.

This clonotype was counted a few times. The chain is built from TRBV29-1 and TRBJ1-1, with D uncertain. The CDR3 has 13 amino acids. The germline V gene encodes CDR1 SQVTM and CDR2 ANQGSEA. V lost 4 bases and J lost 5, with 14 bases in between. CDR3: CSVVGVGITEAFF. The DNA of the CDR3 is TGCAGCGTTGTTGGGGTAGGGATAACTGAAGCTTTCTTT.

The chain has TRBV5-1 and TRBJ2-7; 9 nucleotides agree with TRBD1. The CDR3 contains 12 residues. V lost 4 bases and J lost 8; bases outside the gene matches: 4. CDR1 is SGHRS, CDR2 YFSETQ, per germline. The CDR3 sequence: CASSPGQGQQYF. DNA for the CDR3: TGCGCCAGCAGCCCGGGACAGGGCCAGCAGTACTTC.

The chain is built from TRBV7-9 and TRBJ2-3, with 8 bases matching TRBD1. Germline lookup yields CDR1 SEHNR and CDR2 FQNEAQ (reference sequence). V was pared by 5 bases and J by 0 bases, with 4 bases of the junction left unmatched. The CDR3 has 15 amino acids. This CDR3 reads CASSAQGGSTDTQYF. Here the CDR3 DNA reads TGTGCCAGCAGCGCACAGGGGGGTAGCACAGATACGCAGTATTTT. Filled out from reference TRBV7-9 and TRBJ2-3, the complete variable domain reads DTGVSQNPRHKITKRGQNVTFRCDPISEHNRLYWYRQTLGQGPEFLTYFQNEAQLEKSRLLSDRFSAERPKGSFSTLEIQRTEQGDSAMYLCASSAQGGSTDTQYFGPGTRLTVL.

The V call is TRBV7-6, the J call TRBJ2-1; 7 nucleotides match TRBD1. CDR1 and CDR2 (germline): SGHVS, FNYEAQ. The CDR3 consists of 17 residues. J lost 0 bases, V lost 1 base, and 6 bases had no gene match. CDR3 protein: CASSLVGTAFSYNEQFF. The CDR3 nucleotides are TGTGCCAGCAGCTTAGTGGGGACAGCTTTCTCCTACAATGAGCAGTTCTTC.

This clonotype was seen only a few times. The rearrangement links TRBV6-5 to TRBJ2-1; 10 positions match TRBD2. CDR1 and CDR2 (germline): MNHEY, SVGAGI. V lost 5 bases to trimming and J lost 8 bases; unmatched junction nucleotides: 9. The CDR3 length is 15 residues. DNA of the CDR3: TGTGCCAGCAGTGCCCTAGCGGGAGTTGGCGATGAGCAGTTCTTC. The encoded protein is CASSALAGVGDEQFF.

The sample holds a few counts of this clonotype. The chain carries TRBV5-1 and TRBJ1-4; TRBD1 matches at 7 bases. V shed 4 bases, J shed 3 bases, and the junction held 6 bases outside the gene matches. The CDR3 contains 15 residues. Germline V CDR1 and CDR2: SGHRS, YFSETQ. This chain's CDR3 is CASSLSGGANEKLFF. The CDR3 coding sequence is TGCGCCAGCAGCCTATCAGGGGGAGCTAATGAAAAACTGTTTTTT.

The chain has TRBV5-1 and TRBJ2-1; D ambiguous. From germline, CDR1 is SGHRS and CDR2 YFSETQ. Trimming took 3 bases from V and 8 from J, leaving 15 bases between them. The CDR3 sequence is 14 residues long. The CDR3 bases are TGCGCCAGCAGCTCCATAATACGTCACCATGAGCAGTTCTTC. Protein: CASSSIIRHHEQFF.

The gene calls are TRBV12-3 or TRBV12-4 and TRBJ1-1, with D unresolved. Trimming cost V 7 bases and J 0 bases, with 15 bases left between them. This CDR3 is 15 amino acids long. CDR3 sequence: CASTNLGMMNTEAFF. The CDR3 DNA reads TGTGCCAGCACTAATCTCGGAATGATGAACACTGAAGCTTTCTTT.

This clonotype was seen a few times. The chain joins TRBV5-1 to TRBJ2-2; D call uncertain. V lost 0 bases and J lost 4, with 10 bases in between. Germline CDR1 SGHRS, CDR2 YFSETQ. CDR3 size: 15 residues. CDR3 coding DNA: TGCGCCAGCAGCTTGGGCGGACGTGGCACCGGGGAGCTGTTTTTT. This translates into CASSLGGRGTGELFF.

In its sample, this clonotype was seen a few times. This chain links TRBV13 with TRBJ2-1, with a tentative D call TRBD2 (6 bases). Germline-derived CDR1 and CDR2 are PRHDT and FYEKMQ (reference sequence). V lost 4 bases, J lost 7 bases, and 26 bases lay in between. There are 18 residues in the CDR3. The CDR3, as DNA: TGTGCCAGCAGCTCCCAAGAAGTGTGGCAGGGACTTGGTAATGAGCAGTTCTTC. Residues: CASSSQEVWQGLGNEQFF.

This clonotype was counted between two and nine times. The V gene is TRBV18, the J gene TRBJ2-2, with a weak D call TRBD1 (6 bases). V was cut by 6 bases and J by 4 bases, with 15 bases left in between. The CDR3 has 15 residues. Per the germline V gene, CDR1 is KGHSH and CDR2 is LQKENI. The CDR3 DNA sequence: TGTGCCAGCTCCGCGCCGGACAGACCCACCGGGGAGCTGTTTTTT. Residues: CASSAPDRPTGELFF. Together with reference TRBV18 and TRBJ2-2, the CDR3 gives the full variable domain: NAGVMQNPRHLVRRRGQEARLRCSPMKGHSHVYWYRQLPEEGLKFMVYLQKENIIDESGMPKERFSAEFPKEGPSILRIQQVVRGDSAAYFCASSAPDRPTGELFFGEGSRLTVL.

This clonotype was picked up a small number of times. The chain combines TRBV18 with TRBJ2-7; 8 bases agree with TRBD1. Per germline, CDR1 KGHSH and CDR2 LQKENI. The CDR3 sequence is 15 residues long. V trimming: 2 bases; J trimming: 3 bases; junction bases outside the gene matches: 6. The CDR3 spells CASSPGIDRGYEQYF. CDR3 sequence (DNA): TGTGCCAGCTCACCAGGTATAGACAGGGGCTACGAGCAGTACTTC.

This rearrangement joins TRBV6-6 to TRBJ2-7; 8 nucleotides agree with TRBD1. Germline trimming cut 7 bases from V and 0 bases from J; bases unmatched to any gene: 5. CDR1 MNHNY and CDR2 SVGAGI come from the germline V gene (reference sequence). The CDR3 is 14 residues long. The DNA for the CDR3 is TGTGCCAGCAATGACAGGGGAAGCTCCTACGAGCAGTACTTC. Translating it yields CASNDRGSSYEQYF.

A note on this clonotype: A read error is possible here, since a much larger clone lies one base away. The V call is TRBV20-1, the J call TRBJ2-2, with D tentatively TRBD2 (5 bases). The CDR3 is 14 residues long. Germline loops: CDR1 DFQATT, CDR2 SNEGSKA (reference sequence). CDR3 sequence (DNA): TGCGGTGCTAGAGAGCCGGGAACCACCGGGGAGCTGTTTTTT. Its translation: CGAREPGTTGELFF.

CDR3 sequence reads: CASRRQGVNYGYTF. In DNA, the CDR3 is TGTGCCAGCAGGAGACAGGGGGTTAACTATGGCTACACCTTC. The V and J genes are TRBV12-3 or TRBV12-4 and TRBJ1-2, with 9 bases lining up with TRBD1. V lost 6 bases and J lost 1; bases outside the gene matches: 3. This CDR3 has 14 amino acids.

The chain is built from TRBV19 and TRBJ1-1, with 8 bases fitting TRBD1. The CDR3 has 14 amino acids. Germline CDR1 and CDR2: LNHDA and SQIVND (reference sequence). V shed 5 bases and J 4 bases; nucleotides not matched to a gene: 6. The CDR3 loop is CASSFWDRSTEAFF. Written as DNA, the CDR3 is TGTGCCAGTAGTTTTTGGGACAGGTCCACTGAAGCTTTCTTT. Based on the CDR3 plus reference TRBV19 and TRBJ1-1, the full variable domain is DGGITQSPKYLFRKEGQNVTLSCEQNLNHDAMYWYRQDPGQGLRLIYYSQIVNDFQKGDIAEGYSVSREKKESFPLTVTSAQKNPTAFYLCASSFWDRSTEAFFGQGTRLTVV.

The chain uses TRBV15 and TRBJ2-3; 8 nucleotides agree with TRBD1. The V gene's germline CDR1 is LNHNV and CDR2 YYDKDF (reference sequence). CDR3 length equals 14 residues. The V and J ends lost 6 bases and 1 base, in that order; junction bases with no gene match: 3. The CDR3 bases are TGTGCCACCAGGGACAGGGAGGGCACAGATACGCAGTATTTT. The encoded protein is CATRDREGTDTQYF.

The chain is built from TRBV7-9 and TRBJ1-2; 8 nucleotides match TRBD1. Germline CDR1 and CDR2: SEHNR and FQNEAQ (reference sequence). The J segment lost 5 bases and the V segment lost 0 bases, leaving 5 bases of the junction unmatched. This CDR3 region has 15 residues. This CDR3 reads CASSLARGLWYGYTF. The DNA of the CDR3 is TGTGCCAGCAGCTTAGCCAGGGGGCTTTGGTATGGCTACACCTTC.

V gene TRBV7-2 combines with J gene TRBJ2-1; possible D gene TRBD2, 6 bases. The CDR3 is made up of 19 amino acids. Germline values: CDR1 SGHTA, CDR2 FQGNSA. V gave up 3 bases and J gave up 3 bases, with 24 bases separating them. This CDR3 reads CASSLRSGSPRGFYNEQFF. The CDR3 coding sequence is TGTGCCAGCAGCTTGAGGTCCGGGAGTCCCCGGGGGTTCTACAATGAGCAGTTCTTC.

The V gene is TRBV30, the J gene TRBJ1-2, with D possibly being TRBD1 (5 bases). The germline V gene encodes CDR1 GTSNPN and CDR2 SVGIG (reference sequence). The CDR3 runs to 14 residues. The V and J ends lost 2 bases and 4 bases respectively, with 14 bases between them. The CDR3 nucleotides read TGTGCCTGGAGTCCGACGGGGGGGGTCTATGGCTACACCTTC. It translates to CAWSPTGGVYGYTF. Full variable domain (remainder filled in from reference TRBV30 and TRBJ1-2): SQTIHQWPATLVQPVGSPLSLECTVEGTSNPNLYWYRQAAGRGLQLLFYSVGIGQISSEVPQNLSASRPQDRQFILSSKKLLLSDSGFYLCAWSPTGGVYGYTFGSGTRLTVV.

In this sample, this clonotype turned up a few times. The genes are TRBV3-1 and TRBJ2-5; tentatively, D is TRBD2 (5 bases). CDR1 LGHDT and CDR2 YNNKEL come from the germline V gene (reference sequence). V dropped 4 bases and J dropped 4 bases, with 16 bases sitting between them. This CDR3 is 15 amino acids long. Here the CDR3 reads CASSPTGVSGETQYF. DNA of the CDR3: TGTGCCAGCAGCCCGACCGGGGTGTCCGGAGAGACCCAGTACTTC.